This T cell receptor beta chain comes out of a study of T cells in Graves' hyperthyroidism and ophthalmopathy. Study information: Peripheral blood draws took place at initial diagnosis, ahead of any treatment.

Amplification targeted TCR beta CDR3 regions from RNA transcripts. HTBI primers were the set used in a first-round RT-PCR of the TCR CDR3. TCRdb independently ran MiXCR on the multiplex PCR reads; one entry per CDR3 protein. This table has 530,000 or so distinct CDR3 sequences, over 15% appearing once. The CDR3 length is 14 residues. Per the germline V gene, CDR1 is GTSNPN and CDR2 is SVGIG (reference sequence). V gave up 4 bases and J gave up 0 bases, with 12 bases separating them. Whole-study findings and limits: Among clonotypes expanded in thyroid above 0.001, most were also found in blood.

This clonotype was found many times. Its antigen is not identified. The sequenced sample consisted of blood. The source is a woman aged 18-29 years with Graves' ophthalmopathy. This chain joins TRBV30 and TRBJ1-2, with D uncertain. The CDR3 DNA sequence: TGTGCCTGGACCCCCCTGGCGGCTAACTATGGCTACACCTTC. Protein product: CAWTPLAANYGYTF.